The rows below give T cell receptor beta chains drawn from one sample of a study of blood T cell repertoires in COVID-19. The repertoire was sequenced with immunoSEQ multiplex PCR; TCRdb's copy has only in-frame clones and lacks some. The sample contains about 63,000 clones, about three quarters of which appear only once. Sequencing was carried out using peripheral blood. These receptor sequences come from a woman older than 75 with acute or convalescent COVID-19. The CDR3 runs from the conserved cysteine through the conserved F or W. Fields, in order: V gene, D gene, clone size, J gene, CDR3 DNA, CDR3 protein. D genes are given only for firm matches. The size field is filled for only some rows; it gives once, few, many or a size class.

v_call: TRBV16
d_call: TRBD1
clone_size: NA
j_call: TRBJ1-1
cdr3_nt: TGTGCCAGCAGCCACGGGCAGGGGGCTGGTGAAGCTTTCTTT
cdr3_aa: CASSHGQGAGEAFF

v_call: TRBV28
d_call: NA
clone_size: NA
j_call: TRBJ2-1
cdr3_nt: TGTGCCAGCAGTTTAGCGCAGGCTAAGTTCTTC
cdr3_aa: CASSLAQAKFF

v_call: TRBV10-3
d_call: TRBD2
clone_size: NA
j_call: TRBJ2-3
cdr3_nt: TGTGCCATCAGTGAGCCCCAACCACTGACTAGCGGGAGCACAGATACGCAGTATTTT
cdr3_aa: CAISEPQPLTSGSTDTQYF

v_call: TRBV10-3
d_call: NA
clone_size: NA
j_call: TRBJ1-1
cdr3_nt: TGTGCCATGTCAGGGAAGTTGAACACTGAAGCTTTCTTT
cdr3_aa: CAMSGKLNTEAFF

v_call: TRBV6-5
d_call: NA
clone_size: NA
j_call: TRBJ1-2
cdr3_nt: TGTGCCAGCAGTCCTGGGGCATCTAGGAAAGATGGCTACACCTTC
cdr3_aa: CASSPGASRKDGYTF

v_call: TRBV15
d_call: TRBD1
clone_size: NA
j_call: TRBJ1-1
cdr3_nt: TGTGCCACCAGCGCGCATACAGGGGGCGCTGGAGCTTTCTTT
cdr3_aa: CATSAHTGGAGAFF

v_call: TRBV9
d_call: NA
clone_size: NA
j_call: TRBJ2-3
cdr3_nt: TGTGCCAGCAGCGAGGGGGACCACACAGATACGCAGTATTTT
cdr3_aa: CASSEGDHTDTQYF

v_call: TRBV28
d_call: TRBD1
clone_size: NA
j_call: TRBJ1-1
cdr3_nt: TGTGCCAGCAGTCCCGGGGACAGGGTGAGGACTGAAGCTTTCTTT
cdr3_aa: CASSPGDRVRTEAFF

v_call: TRBV5-6
d_call: TRBD2
clone_size: many
j_call: TRBJ2-1
cdr3_nt: TGTGCCAGCAGCTTCTGGACTAGCGGGAGGGGTCACAATGAGCAGTTCTTC
cdr3_aa: CASSFWTSGRGHNEQFF

v_call: TRBV28
d_call: TRBD2
clone_size: NA
j_call: TRBJ2-4
cdr3_nt: TGTGCCAGCAGCCTGGGACTAGCGGGAGAGGTGGCCAAAAACATTCAGTACTTC
cdr3_aa: CASSLGLAGEVAKNIQYF

v_call: TRBV28
d_call: NA
clone_size: NA
j_call: TRBJ1-2
cdr3_nt: TGTGCCAGCAGTCCGATAATGGGGAGGTTCGGCTACACCTTC
cdr3_aa: CASSPIMGRFGYTF

v_call: TRBV28
d_call: NA
clone_size: NA
j_call: TRBJ2-1
cdr3_nt: TGTGCCAGCATCCCTCTAGGCGGTAGCTCCTACAATGAGCAGTTCTTC
cdr3_aa: CASIPLGGSSYNEQFF

v_call: TRBV28
d_call: TRBD2
clone_size: NA
j_call: TRBJ2-1
cdr3_nt: TGTGCCAGCAGTTTATTCGCTAGCGGGAGTGGAAATGAGCAGTTCTTC
cdr3_aa: CASSLFASGSGNEQFF

v_call: TRBV28
d_call: TRBD1
clone_size: NA
j_call: TRBJ1-4
cdr3_nt: TGTGCCAGCCACGGGACAGGGTCGGGGCCTAATGAAAAACTGTTTTTT
cdr3_aa: CASHGTGSGPNEKLFF

v_call: TRBV28
d_call: NA
clone_size: NA
j_call: TRBJ2-4
cdr3_nt: TGTGCCAGCAGATCCATCTCAGGTAGAGGGAAAAACATTCAGTACTTC
cdr3_aa: CASRSISGRGKNIQYF

v_call: TRBV6-1
d_call: TRBD2
clone_size: NA
j_call: TRBJ2-7
cdr3_nt: TGTGCCAGCAGCACTAGCGGGGGGACGAGGGAGCAGTACTTC
cdr3_aa: CASSTSGGTREQYF

v_call: TRBV19
d_call: TRBD1
clone_size: NA
j_call: TRBJ1-5
cdr3_nt: TGTGCCAGTAGTATAGTGGGGACAGGGGTGAGACAGCCCCAGCATTTT
cdr3_aa: CASSIVGTGVRQPQHF

v_call: TRBV5-1
d_call: NA
clone_size: NA
j_call: TRBJ2-5
cdr3_nt: TGCGCCAGCAGCTTGGTTGGGACACACCAAGAGACCCAGTACTTC
cdr3_aa: CASSLVGTHQETQYF

v_call: TRBV6-6
d_call: TRBD1
clone_size: few
j_call: TRBJ2-7
cdr3_nt: TGTGCCAGCAGTCTAGGGGACAGGGAGGACTTC
cdr3_aa: CASSLGDREDF

v_call: TRBV7-9
d_call: NA
clone_size: NA
j_call: TRBJ2-3
cdr3_nt: TGTGCCAGCAGCAGAAACCCTGGGCGGGAAAGCGATACGCAGTATTTT
cdr3_aa: CASSRNPGRESDTQYF

v_call: TRBV3-1/TRBV3-2
d_call: TRBD2
clone_size: NA
j_call: TRBJ2-5
cdr3_nt: TGTGCCAGCAGCCTTAGGACTAGCGGCCAAGAGACCCAGTACTTC
cdr3_aa: CASSLRTSGQETQYF

v_call: TRBV19
d_call: NA
clone_size: many
j_call: TRBJ2-2
cdr3_nt: TGTGCCAGTAGAACAGGAACGACGAACACCGGGGAGCTGTTTTTT
cdr3_aa: CASRTGTTNTGELFF

v_call: TRBV28
d_call: TRBD1
clone_size: NA
j_call: TRBJ2-7
cdr3_nt: TGTGCCAGCAGTATCGGGACAGACTACGAGCAGTACTTC
cdr3_aa: CASSIGTDYEQYF

v_call: TRBV7-2
d_call: NA
clone_size: once
j_call: TRBJ2-1
cdr3_nt: TGTGCCAGCAACGAGGGCCTAATGTCCTACAATGAGCAGTTCTTC
cdr3_aa: CASNEGLMSYNEQFF

v_call: TRBV5-4
d_call: TRBD1
clone_size: NA
j_call: TRBJ1-2
cdr3_nt: TGTGCCAGCAGCATACCGGACAGGGTGGGTGGCTACACCTTC
cdr3_aa: CASSIPDRVGGYTF

v_call: TRBV6-5
d_call: TRBD1
clone_size: once
j_call: TRBJ2-7
cdr3_nt: TGTGCCAGCAGACGCCGCCGGGACAGGGCCGACGAGCAGTACTTC
cdr3_aa: CASRRRRDRADEQYF

v_call: TRBV28
d_call: TRBD1
clone_size: few
j_call: TRBJ1-1
cdr3_nt: TGTGCCAGCAGCAGGGACAGGGTGACTGAAGCTTTCTTT
cdr3_aa: CASSRDRVTEAFF

v_call: TRBV4-3
d_call: NA
clone_size: NA
j_call: TRBJ2-2
cdr3_nt: TGCGCCAGCAGCCAAAGAAACAGCTATTCATCGAACACCGGGGAGCTGTTTTTT
cdr3_aa: CASSQRNSYSSNTGELFF

v_call: TRBV7-6
d_call: NA
clone_size: NA
j_call: TRBJ1-1
cdr3_nt: TGTGCCAGCAGCTTAGAGTCGCAGTCTGGCACTGAAGCTTTCTTT
cdr3_aa: CASSLESQSGTEAFF

v_call: TRBV28
d_call: NA
clone_size: NA
j_call: TRBJ1-5
cdr3_nt: TGTGCCAGCAGTTTAAGGTCAGGCGCCAATCAGCCCCAGCATTTT
cdr3_aa: CASSLRSGANQPQHF

v_call: TRBV6-5
d_call: TRBD1
clone_size: NA
j_call: TRBJ2-2
cdr3_nt: TGTGCCAGCAGTTACGGGGACAGGATGAACACCGGGGAGCTGTTTTTT
cdr3_aa: CASSYGDRMNTGELFF

v_call: TRBV28
d_call: TRBD1
clone_size: NA
j_call: TRBJ1-1
cdr3_nt: TGTGCCAGCAGTCCCTGGGGGACAGCGAACACTGAAGCTTTCTTT
cdr3_aa: CASSPWGTANTEAFF

v_call: TRBV29-1
d_call: TRBD2
clone_size: NA
j_call: TRBJ2-1
cdr3_nt: TGCAGCGCCACATGGGGTGCTAGCGGGTATGAGCAGTTCTTC
cdr3_aa: CSATWGASGYEQFF

v_call: TRBV27
d_call: TRBD1
clone_size: NA
j_call: TRBJ1-2
cdr3_nt: TGTGCCAGCAGTCGGGAAGACAGGGTTGAAGGGGGTGGCTACACCTTC
cdr3_aa: CASSREDRVEGGGYTF

v_call: TRBV7-9
d_call: TRBD1
clone_size: NA
j_call: TRBJ2-7
cdr3_nt: TGTGCCAGCAGCTCGGACAGGGAAAGCTCCTACGAGCAGTACTTC
cdr3_aa: CASSSDRESSYEQYF

v_call: TRBV5-1
d_call: TRBD2
clone_size: NA
j_call: TRBJ2-1
cdr3_nt: TGCGCCAGCAGCCCCAGAGGGGGGACTAGCGGACCCGTCTCCTTCAATGAGCAGTTCTTC
cdr3_aa: CASSPRGGTSGPVSFNEQFF

v_call: TRBV9
d_call: NA
clone_size: NA
j_call: TRBJ2-5
cdr3_nt: TGTGCCAGCAGTGAGGGGTGGGGGGGCGGCGCCCAGTACTTC
cdr3_aa: CASSEGWGGGAQYF

v_call: TRBV30
d_call: NA
clone_size: NA
j_call: TRBJ2-5
cdr3_nt: TGTGCCTGGAGTCTGGACACACAAGAGACCCAGTACTTC
cdr3_aa: CAWSLDTQETQYF

v_call: TRBV30
d_call: TRBD1
clone_size: few
j_call: TRBJ2-3
cdr3_nt: TGTGCCTGGAGCAACAGGGGCCGGACAGATACGCAGTATTTT
cdr3_aa: CAWSNRGRTDTQYF

v_call: TRBV20-1
d_call: NA
clone_size: NA
j_call: TRBJ1-1
cdr3_nt: TGCAGTGCTAGTCGTAAGGTGGGGCTCGCCATGAACACTGAAGCTTTCTTT
cdr3_aa: CSASRKVGLAMNTEAFF

v_call: TRBV7-8
d_call: NA
clone_size: once
j_call: TRBJ2-7
cdr3_nt: TGTGCCAGCAGCACCAGGTCGGGGGGCGCCGGGTACGAGCAGTACTTC
cdr3_aa: CASSTRSGGAGYEQYF

v_call: TRBV5-6
d_call: NA
clone_size: NA
j_call: TRBJ2-5
cdr3_nt: TGTGCCAGCAGACCAGCGGGTAGGGAGACCCAGTACTTC
cdr3_aa: CASRPAGRETQYF

v_call: TRBV6-5
d_call: NA
clone_size: NA
j_call: TRBJ1-4
cdr3_nt: TGTGCCAGCAGCCCGCTTAGCCCCCCTGGGGAAAAACTGTTTTTT
cdr3_aa: CASSPLSPPGEKLFF

v_call: TRBV19
d_call: NA
clone_size: few
j_call: TRBJ2-1
cdr3_nt: TGTGCCAGTAGTTCCCTGGACAGCCTATACAATGAGCAGTTCTTC
cdr3_aa: CASSSLDSLYNEQFF

v_call: TRBV18
d_call: TRBD2
clone_size: NA
j_call: TRBJ2-1
cdr3_nt: TGTGCCAGCTCACCAAGGGGCGGGAGTGGGTACAATGAGCAGTTCTTC
cdr3_aa: CASSPRGGSGYNEQFF

v_call: TRBV7-2
d_call: TRBD2
clone_size: NA
j_call: TRBJ2-3
cdr3_nt: TGTGCCAGCAGCTTGGAACTAGCGGGCCTAACCCGCACGCAGTATTTT
cdr3_aa: CASSLELAGLTRTQYF

v_call: TRBV19
d_call: NA
clone_size: few
j_call: TRBJ2-7
cdr3_nt: TGTGCCAGTGGGCATCTCTACGAGCAGTACTTC
cdr3_aa: CASGHLYEQYF

v_call: TRBV28
d_call: NA
clone_size: NA
j_call: TRBJ1-1
cdr3_nt: TGTGCCAGCAGTACCCTCGGGGGGGCCACTGAAGCTTTCTTT
cdr3_aa: CASSTLGGATEAFF

v_call: TRBV6-4
d_call: NA
clone_size: NA
j_call: TRBJ1-1
cdr3_nt: TGTGCCAGCAGTCGGGAGGCGGACACTGAAGCTTTCTTT
cdr3_aa: CASSREADTEAFF

v_call: TRBV9
d_call: TRBD2
clone_size: NA
j_call: TRBJ2-3
cdr3_nt: TGTGCCAGCAGCGTAACTAGCGGGAGGGTACCAGATACGCAGTATTTT
cdr3_aa: CASSVTSGRVPDTQYF

v_call: TRBV7-3
d_call: TRBD2
clone_size: once
j_call: TRBJ2-1
cdr3_nt: TGTGCCAGCAGCTTAACCCGGGGGGAGTGGTACAATGAGCAGTTCTTC
cdr3_aa: CASSLTRGEWYNEQFF

v_call: TRBV5-4
d_call: NA
clone_size: NA
j_call: TRBJ1-1
cdr3_nt: TGTGCCAGCAGCTTGTTGGGCAACACTGAAGCTTTCTTT
cdr3_aa: CASSLLGNTEAFF

v_call: TRBV7-3
d_call: NA
clone_size: NA
j_call: TRBJ2-2
cdr3_nt: TGTGCCAGCAGCTCCGGAGCCCGAGGGACCGGGGAGCTGTTTTTT
cdr3_aa: CASSSGARGTGELFF

v_call: TRBV7-8
d_call: TRBD1
clone_size: NA
j_call: TRBJ2-5
cdr3_nt: TGTGCCAGCAGCTCGACAGGGACGGCGACCCAGTACTTC
cdr3_aa: CASSSTGTATQYF

v_call: TRBV28
d_call: NA
clone_size: few
j_call: TRBJ1-2
cdr3_nt: TGTGCCAGCAGTTTGGGGGGAACTGGCTATGGCTACACCTTC
cdr3_aa: CASSLGGTGYGYTF

v_call: TRBV25-1
d_call: TRBD2
clone_size: few
j_call: TRBJ2-1
cdr3_nt: TGTGCCAGCAGTGCGTTCACTAGCGGGAGGGCCTATGAGCAGTTCTTC
cdr3_aa: CASSAFTSGRAYEQFF

v_call: TRBV29-1
d_call: NA
clone_size: NA
j_call: TRBJ2-3
cdr3_nt: TGCAGCTTCGTCGGGGCAGATACGCAGTATTTT
cdr3_aa: CSFVGADTQYF

v_call: TRBV18
d_call: NA
clone_size: once
j_call: TRBJ2-7
cdr3_nt: TGTGCCAGCTCACCATGGCAGGGCTTAAACGAGCAGTACTTC
cdr3_aa: CASSPWQGLNEQYF